These 9 T cell receptor beta chains originate from one sample sequenced in a study of CD8 T cells in ankylosing spondylitis. Findings of the study overall: Blood from ankylosing spondylitis patients appeared to carry a characteristic roughly 8-variant TCR beta motif.

TCRdb re-derived calls from the 5' RACE reads in MiXCR, one entry per CDR3 protein. The sample has approximately 540,000 distinct CDR3 sequences, more than 9.5% seen once. Their recognized antigens are unknown. The source material was blood, either unsorted or a sorted T cell fraction (not recorded which). These receptors were obtained from a male donor with ankylosing spondylitis.

This clonotype was counted only a few times. The DNA of the CDR3 is TGTGCCAGCAGCAAAAGAGGGGGGGGGCAGTTCTTC. Protein: CASSKRGGGQFF. The rearrangement uses TRBV7-2 and TRBJ2-1; the D gene is possibly TRBD2 (7 bases). CDR3 length: 12 residues. In germline, CDR1 is SGHTA, CDR2 FQGNSA. The germline V and J ends were trimmed by 5 bases and 12 bases, with 14 bases remaining between them.

The chain couples TRBV5-1 to TRBJ2-1; 10 positions agree with TRBD2. CDR1 and CDR2 (germline): SGHRS, YFSETQ. This CDR3 contains 16 residues. V lost 5 bases to trimming and J lost 4 bases; unmatched junction nucleotides: 9. The CDR3 region is CASRSTSGTLYNEQFF. In DNA, the CDR3 is TGCGCCAGCAGATCTACTAGCGGGACTTTGTACAATGAGCAGTTCTTC.

This chain links TRBV10-2 with TRBJ2-3, with a weak D call TRBD2 (6 bases). V dropped 2 bases and J dropped 2 bases, with 11 bases sitting between them. CDR3 length: 15 residues. Germline V lookup: CDR1 WSHSY, CDR2 SAAADI. CDR3 DNA: TGCGCCAGCAGTGAGCTAGCGCTTTACACAGATACGCAGTATTTT. This translates into CASSELALYTDTQYF.

The table lists this clonotype with many counts. This sequence joins TRBV5-5 and TRBJ1-6; D is ambiguous. Trimming cost V 0 bases and J 10 bases, with 17 bases left between them. Germline-derived CDR1 and CDR2 are SGHKS and YYEKEE (reference sequence). This CDR3 has 16 residues. The CDR3 region has the DNA TGTGCCAGCAGCTTGGTACCGGGGTGGTCGGGATCACCCCTCCACTTT. Protein sequence: CASSLVPGWSGSPLHF.

The chain recombines TRBV29-1 with TRBJ2-6, with TRBD1 as a possible D gene (5 bases). The CDR3 has 11 residues. Germline V gives CDR1 SQVTM, CDR2 ANQGSEA. V was pared by 2 bases and J by 9 bases, with 5 bases between. In DNA, the CDR3 is TGCAGCGTTGAACAGGGCAACGTCCTGACTTTC. It yields the protein CSVEQGNVLTF.

There are a few counts of this clonotype. This rearrangement joins TRBV20-1 to TRBJ1-2, with TRBD1 matching 7 bases. Germline V lookup: CDR1 DFQATT, CDR2 SNEGSKA (reference sequence). The CDR3 is 15 residues long. The junction had 12 bases not matched to a gene; V was cut back by 0 bases and J by 8 bases. DNA for the CDR3: TGCAGTGCTAGAGAAGCGACAGCCCAGGGGGGGGGCTACACCTTC. As protein: CSAREATAQGGGYTF.

In this sample, this clonotype turned up many times. The chain couples TRBV6-4 to TRBJ2-2; tentative D call: TRBD2 (6 bases). Per germline, CDR1 MRHNA and CDR2 SNTAGT. V was pared by 5 bases and J by 0 bases, with 7 bases between. The CDR3 spans 14 residues. CDR3 sequence reads: CASSTGANTGELFF. DNA for the CDR3: TGTGCCAGCAGTACGGGAGCGAACACCGGGGAGCTGTTTTTT.

This clonotype was seen ten or more times. This rearrangement joins TRBV12-3 or TRBV12-4 to TRBJ2-5; maybe TRBD1 (6 bases). The CDR3 loop spans 14 amino acids. Trimming cost V 6 bases and J 1 base, with 12 bases left between them. In DNA form, the CDR3 reads TGTGCCAGCAGGCCCGACAGGTTCCAAGAGACCCAGTACTTC. Its protein is CASRPDRFQETQYF.

Concerning this clonotype: Since a much larger clone is just one base distant, this may be a read error. This chain uses TRBV12-3 or TRBV12-4 with TRBJ2-7, with 9 bases matching TRBD1. The CDR3 runs to 14 residues. The CDR3 nucleotides read TGTCCCAGCAGTCCGGGACAGGGTTCTTACGAGCAGTACTTC. It is translated as CPSSPGQGSYEQYF.